The TCR beta chain described here comes from a study of cytomegalovirus exposure and HLA in healthy donors. General study results and limits: In a later analysis, TCR beta V- and J-gene trimming showed a link to a missense DCLRE1C variant.

A multiplex PCR was run with 60 Vbeta primers and 13 Jbeta primers. Method: immunoSEQ multiplex PCR; TCRdb's copy keeps in-frame clones and lacks some. The repertoire table contains 130,000 to 150,000 clones. V was pared by 6 bases and J by 2 bases, with 9 bases of the junction left unmatched. This CDR3 is 14 amino acids long. Germline assignment: CDR1 SQVTM and CDR2 ANQGSEA. Of note for this clone: Its antigen remains unidentified.

This rearrangement joins TRBV29-1 to TRBJ1-2; 7 bases map to TRBD1. The sequencing sample was made of PBMCs. The TCR sequence derives from a male donor in good health and CMV-seronegative. In nucleotides, the CDR3 is TGCAGCGTCCGGTTAGCGGACAGGAACTATGGCTACACCTTC. The encoded protein is CSVRLADRNYGYTF.